This T cell receptor (beta chain) was sequenced during a study of low-dose radiotherapy and immunotherapy resistance in tumors (dated by TCRdb to 2021 to 2024). At the level of the whole study: Cohort 1 received 0.5 Gy per fraction every 2 weeks, with a prescribed total PTV dose of 6.5 Gy. In Cohort 2, 1 Gy per fraction was delivered every two weeks, for a total of 13 Gy over 26 weeks. Nivolumab was administered intravenously as a 240 mg flat dose every two weeks, and ipilimumab was administered intravenously at 1 mg/kg every six weeks. Cyclophosphamide 200 mg/m2 was given intravenously every two weeks, one day before each radiation and immunotherapy administration. Patients took aspirin 300 mg orally once daily for four cycles, starting on cycle 1 day 1. The trial did not randomize participants into treatment groups. Eight patients were included in the translational analysis: three from the first dose cohort and the first five from the second dose cohort.

Reading the label with the study, this specimen's time point is: after trial treatment. In light of the paper, this sample's treatment or condition label describes: LDRT plus nivolumab, ipilimumab, low-dose cyclophosphamide and aspirin (RACIN trial). Donors were enrolled in RACIN, a single-arm phase I dose-escalation trial combining nivolumab, ipilimumab, aspirin, low-dose cyclophosphamide and low-dose radiotherapy. To be eligible, a patient needed to have an advanced solid tumor that was TIL-negative. This clonotype was picked up many times. It has no known antigen specificity. Base quality data are lacking; no much larger clone is found one base away. Sequencing used an Illumina HiSeq 2500. First-strand cDNA was synthesized using Superscript III and a set of TRAV- and TRBV-specific primers, so that both TCRalpha and TCRbeta chains were covered. TCRs were amplified with Phusion for roughly 20 PCR cycles, with a constant-region primer paired with the adapter attached to the V primers. Isolated mRNA was amplified with the MessageAmp II aRNA Amplification Kit, using a 16-hour in vitro transcription at 37°C. The Dynabeads mRNA DIRECT Purification Kit was used to isolate the mRNA for TCR sequencing. Indexed Illumina adapters were added in a second Phusion PCR of around 23 cycles, and the PCR products were purified with AMPure XP beads. The original pipeline was this. Using custom Perl scripts, TCR sequences encoding the same protein were pooled, out-of-frame sequences were removed, and the abundance of each clonotype was computed. TCR sequences supported by only a single read were excluded from analysis. Repertoire metrics included Shannon entropy, Gini index, clonality, richness, and frequency of TCRs shared between repertoires. In TCRdb, the public reads were trimmed at Q25 with fastp and aligned with MiXCR, with productive beta chains retained. For every CDR3 protein sequence, its rows merge into one entry that carries the most common genes and DNA. These V and J calls originate from TCRdb's pipeline instead of the authors' own analysis. This sample is represented by roughly 100,000 distinct CDR3 sequences; 20% of them were singletons. The ten top clones hold roughly 3.9% of the sample.

Material: PBMCs, obtained after low-dose radiotherapy plus immunotherapy. The receptor's source is a male donor with prostate cancer.

DNA sequence: TGTGCCAGCAGTTACGGGACAGGCGAGATCTACGAGCAGTACTTC. Its protein reads: CASSYGTGEIYEQYF. The chain is encoded by TRBV6-2 or TRBV6-3 joined to TRBJ2-7; TRBD1 agrees with 8 junctional bases. CDR1 MNHEY and CDR2 SVGEGT were looked up in the germline V gene. Measured from the cysteine to the phenylalanine, the CDR3 is 15 residues long. Just the 45-base CDR3 DNA is kept, in frame starting at base 1. The junction shows trimming of 2 bases on V and 3 bases on J, and the gene matches do not reach 6 bases of it.